This note documents a single TCR beta chain sequence. The antigen it recognizes is unknown. Qualities for individual bases were not recorded, and no much larger clone is one base off. This sample is part of a study of PD-1 blockade in classical Hodgkin lymphoma (TCRdb year 2020). Background for the entire study: Nivolumab dosing was 3 mg/kg intravenously every 2 weeks, continuing until either disease progression or unacceptable toxicity. To define a peripheral blood immune signature of response to PD-1 blockade in classical Hodgkin lymphoma, the study combined TCR beta sequencing with CyTOF. Beyond this particular receptor, the publication reports: Among trial patients, those achieving complete response had baseline diversity similar to that of newly diagnosed patients, while diversity was significantly lower in partial responders and progressors. Baseline TCR diversity was reported as lower in newly diagnosed patients than in healthy donors, and lower still in relapsed/refractory patients. Diversity was lower in patients who began nivolumab less than 1 year after ASCT, so these patients were left out of later analyses to avoid confounding by immune reconstitution. The study covered only a single clinical trial cohort, and the causes of the repertoire differences, possibly disease activity or prior therapy, were still not defined. By C4D1, a significant rise was seen in CD4+ TCR diversity but not in CD8+ TCR diversity (p=0.0027 vs p=0.16), and the rise was most apparent among complete responders (p=0.02).

As encoded in the germline V gene (reference sequence), CDR1 is SEHNR while CDR2 is FQNEAQ. The CDR3 holds 15 amino acids from the cysteine to the phenylalanine. Here the CDR3 DNA is all that survives: 45 bases in frame from base 1. Germline trimming amounts to 1 base on V and 0 bases on J, with 1 as the count of junction bases outside the gene matches. Explained via the paper, the time point label denotes: cycle 4 day 1 (C4D1), after less than seven weeks of nivolumab. All trial patients had relapsed after autologous stem cell transplantation, with cohorts A, B and C differing in prior brentuximab vedotin exposure. The trial cohort was composed of approximately 56 patients with relapsed/refractory classical Hodgkin lymphoma, for whom complete response, partial response or progressive disease was recorded as best overall response. Single-agent nivolumab was administered to trial patients in the multi-cohort phase II CheckMate 205 trial. An independent review committee assessed best overall response using the 2007 International Working Group response criteria. Trial PBMCs were obtained immediately prior to nivolumab initiation (C1D1) and on therapy at cycle 2 day 1 and cycle 4 day 1. Peripheral blood was collected in 8 mL Vacutainer Cell Preparation Tubes, from which PBMCs were isolated by centrifugation and then cryopreserved.

Genomic DNA was extracted with the Qiagen DNeasy kit from unsorted PBMCs and from negatively selected CD4+ and CD8+ fractions. Amplification of TCR beta CDR3 regions was done by immunoSEQ multiplex PCR with primers that anneal to V and J segments. A synthetic immune receptor repertoire was used to minimize amplification bias, and remaining bias was computationally removed after sequencing. From the authors' description of their analysis: Custom Python scripts were used to quantify repertoire diversity as the Shannon entropy index. Unsorted, CD4+ and CD8+ repertoires were analyzed separately, except in combined analyses where CD4+ and CD8+ sequences were merged in silico. A clone was considered expanded if an increase in frequency of at least 2-fold after treatment relative to C1D1 was found, and a pseudocount of 0.5 was applied to clones undetected at baseline. Singleton clones were defined as clones with 0 or 1 copy at C1D1, and non-singleton clones were defined as clones with 2 or more copies. By matching protein sequences in sorted samples from the same patient, clones expanded in unsorted samples were annotated as CD4+, CD8+ or unknown. Diversity changes from C1D1 to C4D1 were tested in paired samples using Wilcoxon tests. TCRdb mirrors the immuneACCESS table, restricted to in-frame sequences. Some clones are absent from its copies; in checked studies, under half trace to an unresolved V gene, and the reason for the others is unknown. Clonal size and the V and J genes are those of that table, whereas D and trimming came from the DNA. The sample records about 90,000 clones, about nine tenths of which are singletons. Approximately 2.9% of the sample rests with the top ten.

The sequence was collected from a human donor with classical Hodgkin lymphoma. The source material was peripheral blood mononuclear cells (PBMCs), sampled before the fourth cycle of nivolumab. The chain couples TRBV7-9 to TRBJ2-5, and TRBD2 aligns with 8 junction nucleotides. The CDR3 is CASSLGAGDQETQYF. The nucleotides read TGTGCCAGCAGCTTAGGAGCGGGGGACCAAGAGACCCAGTACTTC.